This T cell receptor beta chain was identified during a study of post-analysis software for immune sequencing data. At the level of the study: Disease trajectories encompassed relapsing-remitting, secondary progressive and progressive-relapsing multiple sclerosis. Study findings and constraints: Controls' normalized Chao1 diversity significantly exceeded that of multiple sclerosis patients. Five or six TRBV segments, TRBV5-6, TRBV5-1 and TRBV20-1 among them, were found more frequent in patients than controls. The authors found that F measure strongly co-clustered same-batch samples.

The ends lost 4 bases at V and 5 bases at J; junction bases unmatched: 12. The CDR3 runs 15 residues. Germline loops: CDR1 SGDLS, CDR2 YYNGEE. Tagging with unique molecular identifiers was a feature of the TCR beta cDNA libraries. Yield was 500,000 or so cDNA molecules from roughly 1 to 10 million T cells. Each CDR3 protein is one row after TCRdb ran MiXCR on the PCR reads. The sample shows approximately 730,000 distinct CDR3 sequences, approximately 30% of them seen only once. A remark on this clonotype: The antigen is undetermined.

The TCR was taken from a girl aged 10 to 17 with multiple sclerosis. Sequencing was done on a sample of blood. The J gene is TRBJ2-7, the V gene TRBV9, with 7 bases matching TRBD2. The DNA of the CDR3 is TGTGCCAGCAGCACAGTAGGGAGGGTAGGCGACGAGCAGTACTTC. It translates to CASSTVGRVGDEQYF.